This TCR beta chain was obtained from a study of T cell responses to AZD1222 COVID-19 vaccine. TCRdb's copy holds only in-frame clones and misses some; the assay was immunoSEQ multiplex PCR. The table has about 79,000 clones, about 91% seen once. This clone has only one observation. V lost 0 bases and J 1 base, leaving 5 bases between the germline ends. The CDR3 is made up of 14 amino acids. Germline V lookup: CDR1 LGHDT, CDR2 YNNKEL (reference sequence). The sequence derives from an adult in good health. The chain links TRBV3-1 (or the pseudogene TRBV3-2) to TRBJ2-3; no clear D gene. The specimen was peripheral blood, collected on day 0 of MenACWY control vaccination. CDR3 in amino acids: CASSQDGRTDTQYF. CDR3 DNA sequence: TGTGCCAGCAGCCAAGATGGGCGCACAGATACGCAGTATTTT.